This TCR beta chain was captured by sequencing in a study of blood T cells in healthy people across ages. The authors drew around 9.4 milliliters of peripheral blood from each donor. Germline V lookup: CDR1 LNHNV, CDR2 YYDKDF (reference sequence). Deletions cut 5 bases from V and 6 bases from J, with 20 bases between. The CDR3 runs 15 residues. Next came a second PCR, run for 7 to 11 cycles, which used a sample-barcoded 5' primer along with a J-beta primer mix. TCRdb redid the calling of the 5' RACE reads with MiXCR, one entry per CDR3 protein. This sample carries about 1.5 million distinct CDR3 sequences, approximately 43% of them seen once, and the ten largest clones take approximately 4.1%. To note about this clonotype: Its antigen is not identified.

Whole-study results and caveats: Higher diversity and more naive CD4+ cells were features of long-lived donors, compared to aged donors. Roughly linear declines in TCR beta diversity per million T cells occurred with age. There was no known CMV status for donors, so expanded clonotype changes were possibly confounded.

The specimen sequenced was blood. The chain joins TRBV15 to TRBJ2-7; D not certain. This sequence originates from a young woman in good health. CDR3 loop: CATSVPRPYPTEQYF. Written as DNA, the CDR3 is TGTGCCACCAGCGTCCCGAGACCCTATCCGACCGAGCAGTACTTC.